The 21 T cell receptor beta chains reported below all come from one sample, sequenced in a study of blood T cell repertoires in COVID-19. Profiled with immunoSEQ multiplex PCR; TCRdb holds only in-frame clones, not every one. The sample consists of about 66,000 clones, approximately 79% of them appearing once. Sequenced: peripheral blood. These receptor sequences come from a man aged 55 to 69 with acute or convalescent COVID-19.

In DNA form, the CDR3 reads TGTGCCAGCAGCCCAGCGCGGGGAGGGAGGGGTGAAGCTTTCTTT. It codes for CASSPARGGRGEAFF. The chain uses TRBV5-6 and TRBJ1-1; possibly TRBD1 for D (5 bases). CDR3 length: 15 residues. The germline V and J ends were trimmed by 4 bases and 7 bases, with 20 bases remaining between them. Germline V gene data show CDR1 as SGHDT and CDR2 as YYEEEE.

This clone has just one count. CDR3 DNA: TGTGCCTGGAGTGTGGGGGGGAACAATCAGCCCCAGCATTTT. Protein product: CAWSVGGNNQPQHF. The chain uses TRBV30 and TRBJ1-5; possible D gene TRBD1, 5 bases. The V gene lost 0 bases and the J gene lost 3 bases, with 9 bases spanning the gap. Germline values: CDR1 GTSNPN, CDR2 SVGIG (reference sequence). This CDR3 comprises 14 residues.

The chain carries TRBV25-1 and TRBJ2-2, with 9 bases lining up with TRBD1. The CDR3 is made up of 14 amino acids. The germline V gene encodes CDR1 MGHDK and CDR2 SYGVNS. V lost 8 bases and J lost 2; bases outside the gene matches: 3. CDR3 protein: CASGGQGNTGELFF. The CDR3 coding sequence is TGTGCCAGCGGGGGACAGGGTAACACCGGGGAGCTGTTTTTT.

V is TRBV4-1 and J is TRBJ1-1; 9 nucleotides line up with TRBD1. The V segment lost 4 bases and the J segment 1 base; nucleotides outside the gene matches: 4. The CDR3 extends over 15 amino acids. Germline CDR1 MGHRA, CDR2 YSYEKL. The CDR3 sequence: CASSPSGQGNTEAFF. CDR3 nucleotide sequence: TGCGCCAGCAGCCCTTCGGGACAGGGGAACACTGAAGCTTTCTTT.

The genes are TRBV18 and TRBJ1-6; D not certain. CDR3 length: 13 amino acids. With 3 bases removed from V and 7 bases from J, the gap between germline ends came to 7 bases. Germline V gives CDR1 KGHSH, CDR2 LQKENI. CDR3 protein: CASSPSPNSPLHF. In DNA, the CDR3 is TGTGCCAGCTCACCCAGTCCCAATTCACCCCTCCACTTT.

For this clone: This specimen includes other DNA sequences encoding the same CDR3. The rearrangement joins TRBV30 to TRBJ2-5; 12 nucleotides agree with TRBD2. The V segment lost 2 bases and the J segment 8 bases; nucleotides outside the gene matches: 9. This CDR3 is built from 15 residues. CDR1 GTSNPN and CDR2 SVGIG come from the germline V gene (reference sequence). Here the CDR3 DNA reads TGTGCCTGGAGTAAGGCTAGCGGGGGGGCGGGCACCCAGTACTTC. Residues: CAWSKASGGAGTQYF.

The rearrangement links TRBV10-3 to TRBJ2-7, with 8 positions matching TRBD2. CDR1 ENHRY and CDR2 SYGVKD come from the germline V gene. Trimming removed 8 bases from V and 0 bases from J; junction bases left unmatched: 3. CDR3 length equals 13 residues. The CDR3 spells CAISGGSSYEQYV. CDR3 DNA: TGTGCCATCTCGGGAGGGTCCTCCTACGAGCAGTACGTC.

The J gene is TRBJ1-2, the V gene TRBV15; TRBD1 might be the D (6 bases). This CDR3 comprises 13 residues. Trimming removed 0 bases from V and 8 bases from J, with 10 bases in between. Germline assignment: CDR1 LNHNV and CDR2 YYDKDF (reference sequence). CDR3 nucleotide sequence: TGTGCCACCAGCAGAGAGGCAGGGACAGGCTACACCTTC. It translates to CATSREAGTGYTF.

This chain connects TRBV5-5 to TRBJ2-1; D perhaps matches TRBD1 (7 bases). This CDR3 comprises 16 residues. The V end lost 4 bases, the J end lost 4 bases, and 18 bases lay between the germline ends. The germline gives CDR1 SGHKS, CDR2 YYEKEE (reference sequence). CDR3 amino acids: CASSAGRDSWYNEQFF. In nucleotides, the CDR3 is TGTGCCAGCAGCGCGGGACGGGACAGTTGGTACAATGAGCAGTTCTTC.

The DNA of the CDR3 is TGTGCCACCAGCAGAGGGAAGGGCAGGGTCCCAGATACGCAGTATTTT. Amino acids: CATSRGKGRVPDTQYF. The chain carries TRBV15 and TRBJ2-3, with a weak D call TRBD1 (5 bases). Germline V gene sequence: CDR1 LNHNV, CDR2 YYDKDF (reference sequence). This CDR3 comprises 16 residues. The ends were cut back, 1 base at V and 4 bases at J, with 15 bases in the middle.

The chain carries TRBV6-5 and TRBJ2-7; possibly TRBD2 for D (7 bases). The CDR3 length is 15 residues. The V and J ends lost 6 bases and 3 bases respectively, with 18 bases between them. CDR1 is MNHEY, CDR2 SVGAGI, per germline. The chain's CDR3 is CASSLGGGRFYEQYF. The DNA for the CDR3 is TGTGCCAGCAGCTTAGGGGGGGGCCGTTTCTACGAGCAGTACTTC.

The chain recombines TRBV5-1 with TRBJ1-3, with unresolved D. Trimming stripped 4 bases from V and 6 bases from J, with 11 bases between. There are 13 residues in the CDR3. Per germline, CDR1 SGHRS and CDR2 YFSETQ. The chain's CDR3 is CASSGDIANTIYF. As DNA, the CDR3 is TGCGCCAGCAGCGGTGACATTGCAAACACCATATATTTT.

The chain links TRBV2 to TRBJ2-5, with 12 bases lining up with TRBD2. The V and J ends lost 6 bases and 1 base, in that order; junction bases with no gene match: 3. The CDR3 totals 15 residues. From germline, CDR1 is SNHLY and CDR2 FYNNEI. The CDR3 nucleotides read TGTGCCAGCAGCCTACTAGCGGGGGGCCAAGAGACCCAGTACTTC. Its protein is CASSLLAGGQETQYF.

The chain uses TRBV5-1 and TRBJ2-7; D gene uncertain. Germline CDR1 SGHRS, CDR2 YFSETQ. The CDR3 runs to 14 residues. The ends were cut back, 0 bases at V and 2 bases at J, with 9 bases in the middle. CDR3: CASSLAPIAYEQYF. Written as DNA, the CDR3 is TGCGCCAGCAGCTTGGCACCCATAGCCTACGAGCAGTACTTC.

A single count supports this clone. The chain employs TRBV6-7 and TRBJ1-6; no clear D. TRBV6-7 carries the ORF label, with uncertain function. The ends were cut back, 0 bases at V and 4 bases at J, with 7 bases in the middle. The CDR3 is 15 residues long. The CDR3 DNA follows: TGTGCCAGCAGTTACTCCCCCGAGTATAATTCACCCCTCCACTTT. Translation: CASSYSPEYNSPLHF.

The chain joins TRBV5-1 to TRBJ1-5; D might be TRBD1 (5 bases). Germline lookup yields CDR1 SGHRS and CDR2 YFSETQ. The CDR3 contains 13 residues. Between the trimmed V and J ends, which lost 4 bases and 5 bases, there was a span of 10 bases. The CDR3 sequence: CASSPAGDQPQHF. CDR3 DNA: TGCGCCAGCAGCCCGGCGGGGGATCAGCCCCAGCATTTT.

The V gene is TRBV7-2, the J gene TRBJ2-1; 8 bases agree with TRBD1. This CDR3 is built from 16 residues. Germline CDR1 is SGHTA and CDR2 is FQGNSA. V lost 5 bases and J lost 7; bases outside the gene matches: 13. In nucleotides, the CDR3 is TGTGCCAGCAGCCCAGGTTCGGACAGGGTAAGAAATGAGCAGTTCTTC. It is translated as CASSPGSDRVRNEQFF.

Only one count was recorded for this clone. The rearrangement uses TRBV18 and TRBJ2-3, with 11 bases aligning to TRBD2. CDR1 is KGHSH and CDR2 is LQKENI in the germline V gene. J was trimmed by 0 bases and V by 6 bases; bases with no gene match: 5. The CDR3 has 16 residues. The DNA for the CDR3 is TGTGCCAGCTCCCTGGGGACTAGCGGAAGCACAGATACGCAGTATTTT. Translation gives CASSLGTSGSTDTQYF.

The V call is TRBV10-3, the J call TRBJ2-1; 9 bases line up with TRBD1. The V gene's germline CDR1 is ENHRY and CDR2 SYGVKD. Trimming took 4 bases from V and 2 from J; bases not matched to a gene: 3. The length of the CDR3 is 15 residues. The DNA for the CDR3 is TGTGCCATCAGTGGGGACAGGGCTACCTACAATGAGCAGTTCTTC. It specifies CAISGDRATYNEQFF.

This sequence joins TRBV5-1 and TRBJ2-7, with 7 bases aligning to TRBD2. V shed 4 bases, J shed 6 bases, and the junction held 10 bases outside the gene matches. The CDR3 has 14 amino acids. Germline assignment: CDR1 SGHRS and CDR2 YFSETQ. This CDR3 reads CASSPALGGGEQYV. In nucleotides, the CDR3 is TGCGCCAGCAGCCCTGCCCTGGGGGGGGGCGAGCAGTACGTC.

The genes are TRBV6-4 and TRBJ1-5, with D perhaps TRBD1 (6 bases). The ends were cut back, 4 bases at V and 2 bases at J, with 12 bases in the middle. The CDR3 totals 15 residues. CDR1 is MRHNA, CDR2 SNTAGT, per germline. The CDR3 bases are TGTGCCAGCAGTGTTGTGGCAGGGGGCAATCAGCCCCAGCATTTT. Translation: CASSVVAGGNQPQHF.